These 19 T cell receptor beta chains came from one sample sequenced in a study of cytomegalovirus exposure and HLA in healthy donors. 13 Jbeta primers and 60 Vbeta primers were used for the PCR. Profiled with immunoSEQ multiplex PCR; TCRdb holds only in-frame clones, not every one. The table lists 150,000 to 200,000 clones, 70% to 90% of them singletons. Sequenced sample: PBMCs. All receptors derive from a girl aged 5-17 years in good health and CMV-seropositive.

The genes are TRBV2 and TRBJ1-2, with 7 bases aligning to TRBD1. Germline loops: CDR1 SNHLY, CDR2 FYNNEI. The CDR3 runs to 16 residues. Germline trimming cut 5 bases from V and 1 base from J; bases unmatched to any gene: 10. CDR3 amino acids: CASSPGTDKHNYGYTF. In nucleotides, the CDR3 is TGTGCCAGCAGTCCCGGGACAGACAAACATAACTATGGCTACACCTTC.

The rearrangement links TRBV27 to TRBJ2-3; 12 bases line up with TRBD2. This CDR3 comprises 18 residues. Trimming cost V 2 bases and J 2 bases; bases outside gene matches: 8. Germline V gene lookup returns CDR1 MNHEY and CDR2 SMNVEV (reference sequence). CDR3 nucleotides: TGTGCCAGCAGTTTAGCCGCTAGCGGGGGGGCAATCACAGATACGCAGTATTTT. Its protein product is CASSLAASGGAITDTQYF.

The chain is built from TRBV21-1 and TRBJ2-7; TRBD1, the table's D call, was not compared with the DNA. TRBV21-1 is classified as a pseudogene. The CDR3 contains 12 residues. The CDR3 DNA sequence: TGTGCCAGCAGCCCCCCCCAATACGAGCAGTACTTC. Its protein is CASSPPQYEQYF.

V usage is TRBV7-6 and J usage is TRBJ1-2; TRBD1 matches at 9 bases. With 2 bases clipped from V and 7 bases from J, the junction kept 2 bases outside the gene matches. The germline CDR1 and CDR2 sequences are SGHVS and FNYEAQ. The CDR3 covers 13 residues. The CDR3 bases are TGTGCCAGCAGCTTAAACAGGGGGCTTGGCTACACCTTC. It translates to CASSLNRGLGYTF.

This chain uses TRBV6-5 with TRBJ2-3, with D unclear. Germline V gene lookup returns CDR1 MNHEY and CDR2 SVGAGI. The CDR3 is 11 amino acids. Between the trimmed V and J ends, which lost 7 bases and 6 bases, there was a span of 8 bases. Here the CDR3 reads CASTHWDTQYF. In DNA form, the CDR3 reads TGTGCCAGCACACATTGGGATACGCAGTATTTT.

V is TRBV7-9 and J is TRBJ2-2, with D hard to call. CDR1 and CDR2 (germline): SEHNR, FQNEAQ (reference sequence). The CDR3 loop spans 15 amino acids. Trimming removed 5 bases at V and 1 base at J, with 11 bases between. CDR3 in amino acids: CASSAQTRNTGELFF. The CDR3 nucleotides are TGTGCCAGCAGCGCACAGACGAGGAACACCGGGGAGCTGTTTTTT.

The chain is built from TRBV2 and TRBJ1-2; D remains ambiguous. The CDR3 is 15 amino acids. Trimming left V 2 bases short and J 8 bases short, with 18 bases between. Germline CDR1 reads SNHLY; CDR2 reads FYNNEI. CDR3 coding DNA: TGTGCCAGCAGTGAACTTGACACCCGATCCCAGGGCTACACCTTC. Protein: CASSELDTRSQGYTF.

J is TRBJ2-7 and V is TRBV4-1, with TRBD1 matching over 9 bases. CDR3 size: 16 residues. Germline V CDR1 and CDR2: MGHRA, YSYEKL. After removal of 3 bases from V and 2 bases from J, the junction contained 8 bases not matched to a gene. CDR3 sequence (DNA): TGCGCCAGCAGCCAGGGGGACAGGGCGAGTCCCTACGAGCAGTACTTC. Protein product: CASSQGDRASPYEQYF.

The chain combines TRBV19 with TRBJ1-1; D may be TRBD1 (6 bases). The CDR3 sequence is 13 residues long. Trimming removed 6 bases from V and 1 base from J, with 9 bases in between. CDR1 is LNHDA, CDR2 SQIVND, per germline (reference sequence). CDR3 protein: CASSHRENTEAFF. In DNA form, the CDR3 reads TGTGCCAGTAGCCACAGGGAGAACACTGAAGCTTTCTTT.

The J gene is TRBJ1-1, the V gene TRBV19; tentative D call: TRBD1 (6 bases). Germline assignment: CDR1 LNHDA and CDR2 SQIVND (reference sequence). V was shortened by 3 bases and J by 3 bases, with 11 bases between the two germline ends. The CDR3 totals 14 residues. This chain's CDR3 is CASSISGGYTEAFF. The CDR3 DNA sequence: TGTGCCAGTAGTATCTCGGGGGGCTACACTGAAGCTTTCTTT.

This chain connects TRBV18 to TRBJ2-3, with 7 bases identical to TRBD2. Losses at the gene ends were 1 base for V and 2 bases for J; bases not matched to a gene: 12. Per germline, CDR1 KGHSH and CDR2 LQKENI. There are 18 residues in the CDR3. The CDR3 region has the DNA TGTGCCAGCTCACCACGAGGCCACTCAGCGGGGAACACAGATACGCAGTATTTT. Translation gives CASSPRGHSAGNTDTQYF.

Here the CDR3 reads CASSLSPLGLEAFF. For the CDR3, the DNA is TGTGCCAGCAGTTTATCTCCATTGGGCCTCGAAGCTTTCTTT. The genes are TRBV27 and TRBJ1-1; D remains unclear. The germline V gene has CDR1 MNHEY and CDR2 SMNVEV (reference sequence). The CDR3 is 14 amino acids. The V end lost 0 bases, the J end lost 8 bases, and 13 bases lay between the germline ends.

This CDR3 reads CASSLGLLSDTQYF. The DNA of the CDR3 is TGTGCCAGCAGCTTGGGACTTCTTTCGGATACGCAGTATTTT. The gene calls are TRBV5-4 and TRBJ2-3; D not resolved. CDR1 and CDR2 (germline): SGHNT, YYREEE (reference sequence). With 0 bases removed from V and 6 bases from J, the gap between germline ends came to 11 bases. This CDR3 contains 14 residues.

The rearrangement uses TRBV15 and TRBJ2-7; D perhaps matches TRBD1 (6 bases). Germline assignment: CDR1 LNHNV and CDR2 YYDKDF (reference sequence). V shed 0 bases and J shed 6 bases, with 15 bases lying between them. This CDR3 is 15 amino acids long. Here the CDR3 DNA reads TGTGCCACCAGCAGAGAGTCAGGGGCGACTCGCGAGCAGTACTTC. It encodes CATSRESGATREQYF. Variable domain in full (rest from reference TRBV15 and TRBJ2-7): DAMVIQNPRYQVTQFGKPVTLSCSQTLNHNVMYWYQQKSSQAPKLLFHYYDKDFNNEADTPDNFQSRRPNTSFCFLDIRSPGLGDTAMYLCATSRESGATREQYFGPGTRLTVT.

V gene TRBV29-1 combines with J gene TRBJ1-2; D remains unclear. The CDR3 has 13 amino acids. The germline V gene encodes CDR1 SQVTM and CDR2 ANQGSEA. With 3 bases removed from V and 4 bases from J, the gap between germline ends came to 12 bases. Here the CDR3 DNA reads TGCAGCGTTGATGAGGGTATAGCCTATGGCTACACCTTC. Translating gives CSVDEGIAYGYTF.

The gene calls are TRBV19 and TRBJ2-3; a possible D gene is TRBD1 (5 bases). The V and J ends lost 6 bases and 4 bases respectively, with 17 bases between them. Germline-derived CDR1 and CDR2 are LNHDA and SQIVND (reference sequence). The CDR3 extends over 15 amino acids. The CDR3 region has the DNA TGTGCCAGTAGGGCGGACATCGACTCGTCAGATACGCAGTATTTT. Its translation is CASRADIDSSDTQYF.

The chain combines TRBV5-4 with TRBJ1-2; TRBD1 is a possible D gene (5 bases). The ends were cut back, 0 bases at V and 8 bases at J, with 8 bases in the middle. The CDR3 runs 12 residues. Germline V lookup: CDR1 SGHNT, CDR2 YYREEE (reference sequence). The DNA for the CDR3 is TGTGCCAGCAGCTTGGGGGGCGGAGGCTACACCTTC. Its protein product is CASSLGGGGYTF.

This clone has more than one count but fewer than ten. CDR3 coding DNA: TGTGCCAGCAGCAACACACCACTGGGCGAAAAACTGTTTTTT. Protein product: CASSNTPLGEKLFF. This rearrangement joins TRBV5-4 to TRBJ1-4; no reliable D call. This CDR3 contains 14 residues. V was cut by 4 bases and J by 8 bases, with 15 bases left in between. Germline V gives CDR1 SGHNT, CDR2 YYREEE (reference sequence). Together with reference TRBV5-4 and TRBJ1-4, the CDR3 gives the full variable domain: ETGVTQSPTHLIKTRGQQVTLRCSSQSGHNTVSWYQQALGQGPQFIFQYYREEENGRGNFPPRFSGLQFPNYSSELNVNALELDDSALYLCASSNTPLGEKLFFGSGTQLSVL.

V gene TRBV7-3 combines with J gene TRBJ1-2; D perhaps matches TRBD1 (5 bases). V shed 2 bases and J shed 2 bases, with 18 bases lying between them. Germline CDR1 and CDR2: SGHTA and FQGTGA. This CDR3 has 17 amino acids. CDR3 in DNA: TGTGCCAGCAGCTTATACCCCACGACAGTTTCCAACTATGGCTACACCTTC. This codes for CASSLYPTTVSNYGYTF.